Shown below are 5 T cell receptor beta chains from a single sample sequenced in a study of identical twins. TCRdb used MiXCR to reprocess the 5' RACE reads, holding one entry per CDR3 protein. The sample yields a few hundred thousand distinct CDR3 sequences, nearly 10% seen once. Another study also made use of these data, one on yellow fever vaccine responses in identical twins.

Specimen: PBMCs. Source of these receptors: a woman between 18 and 30 years old in good health.

This chain connects TRBV20-1 to TRBJ2-7; D uncertain. Trimming took 0 bases from V and 6 from J, leaving 12 bases between them. Germline CDR1 and CDR2: DFQATT and SNEGSKA (reference sequence). The CDR3 runs to 13 residues. The CDR3 sequence: CSARDPLSFEQYF. The CDR3 DNA sequence: TGCAGTGCTAGAGATCCCCTCAGTTTCGAGCAGTACTTC.

The chain is built from TRBV28 and TRBJ2-7; 7 positions match TRBD1. This CDR3 is 14 amino acids long. Germline V CDR1 and CDR2: MDHEN, SYDVKM. V shed 1 base and J 2 bases; nucleotides not matched to a gene: 2. CDR3 protein: CASSLLGTAYEQYF. CDR3 DNA sequence: TGTGCCAGCAGTTTATTGGGGACAGCCTACGAGCAGTACTTC.

This chain joins TRBV6-4 and TRBJ2-1; possibly TRBD1 for D (5 bases). The CDR3 covers 14 residues. V shed 2 bases and J shed 7 bases, with 12 bases lying between them. Germline-derived CDR1 and CDR2 are MRHNA and SNTAGT. The CDR3 is CASSDETVSNEQFF. The CDR3 nucleotides are TGTGCCAGCAGTGACGAGACAGTCTCGAATGAGCAGTTCTTC.

At least ten counts were recorded for this clonotype. The V call is TRBV5-1, the J call TRBJ2-3; D is perhaps TRBD1 or TRBD2 (5 bases each). Trimming shortened V by 4 bases and J by 2 bases, and 14 bases separated the two germline ends. Germline V gene lookup returns CDR1 SGHRS and CDR2 YFSETQ. The CDR3 consists of 15 residues. The CDR3 loop reads CASSTWDGLTDTQYF. CDR3 nucleotides: TGCGCCAGCAGCACCTGGGACGGCCTCACAGATACGCAGTATTTT.

About this clonotype: This clone may be a read error of a much larger clone one base away. The V call is TRBV20-1, the J call TRBJ2-3; D is perhaps TRBD2 (7 bases). V lost 0 bases to trimming and J lost 10 bases, with 20 bases between them. Per the germline V gene, CDR1 is DFQATT and CDR2 is SNEGSKA (reference sequence). CDR3 length: 15 residues. The CDR3 bases are TGCAGTGCTAGAGACCCGCTCGGAACAGGGAGGGCGCAGTATTTT. It is translated as CSARDPLGTGRAQYF.